The rows below give T cell receptor beta chains drawn from one sample of a study of blood T cell repertoires in COVID-19. The repertoire was sequenced with immunoSEQ multiplex PCR; TCRdb's copy has only in-frame clones and lacks some. The sample consists of more than 95,000 clones, 70% to 90% of them appearing once. The sequencing sample was made of peripheral blood. The receptors originated from a woman aged 55-70 years in a cohort sampled during active or convalescent COVID-19. CDR3s include the opening cysteine and the closing phenylalanine or tryptophan. Each record gives: V gene, J gene, clone size, D gene, CDR3 DNA, CDR3 protein. The D gene is left open where the match is weak. The listing skips clone size in some rows; elsewhere it reads once, few, many or a size class.

TRBV4-1,TRBJ2-3,NA,TRBD2,TGCGCCAGCAGCCACGGACTAGCCACAGATACGCAGTATTTT,CASSHGLATDTQYF
TRBV5-6,TRBJ1-1,many,TRBD1,TGTGCCAGCAGCTGGGGCCCAGGGGGCACTGAAGCTTTCTTT,CASSWGPGGTEAFF
TRBV9,TRBJ2-5,once,TRBD1,TGTGCCAGCAGCGTGACTCAGGGGGCAGAGACCCAGTACTTC,CASSVTQGAETQYF
TRBV5-8,TRBJ1-2,NA,NA,TGTGCCAGCAGCGACCGGGGAGGGTCACACTATGGCTACACCTTC,CASSDRGGSHYGYTF
TRBV3-1/TRBV3-2,TRBJ2-5,NA,NA,TGTGCCAGCAGCCAAGATCCCAGGGGGCGGGGGGAGACCCAGTACTTC,CASSQDPRGRGETQYF
TRBV6-5,TRBJ1-2,NA,TRBD1,TGTGCCAGCAGTTACTCTCCGACAGGGACTGGCTACACCTTC,CASSYSPTGTGYTF
TRBV9,TRBJ1-2,NA,TRBD1,TGTGCCAGCAGCGTAGCTGGGGGACAGGGTATCTATGGCTACACCTTC,CASSVAGGQGIYGYTF
TRBV18,TRBJ2-2,once,NA,TGTGCCAGCTCACCAGATCTGGGGAGGAACACCGGGGAGCTGTTTTTT,CASSPDLGRNTGELFF
TRBV6-1,TRBJ2-1,NA,TRBD2,TGTGCCAGCAGTGTAATCGGCGACCGGGGGGGCTCCTACAATGAGCAGTTCTTC,CASSVIGDRGGSYNEQFF
TRBV19,TRBJ2-3,NA,TRBD2,TGTGCCAGTAGTATCCCGACAGGGACAGGACTAGCGGGAGTTACAGATACGCAGTATTTT,CASSIPTGTGLAGVTDTQYF
TRBV19,TRBJ2-1,NA,TRBD2,TGTGCCAGACTAGCGGGGGGTAGGTTTAATGAGCAGTTCTTC,CARLAGGRFNEQFF
TRBV7-9,TRBJ1-1,NA,NA,TGTGCCAGCAGCTTATATCTGAACACTGAAGCTTTCTTT,CASSLYLNTEAFF
TRBV5-3,TRBJ2-7,NA,TRBD2,TGTGCCAGAAGCTTGGCCGGGAGGCCATTCCCCTACGAGCAGTACTTC,CARSLAGRPFPYEQYF
TRBV5-1,TRBJ2-2,NA,TRBD2,TGCGCCAGCAGCCGTCGGACTAGCGGGAGTCCCCCCGGGGAGCTGTTTTTT,CASSRRTSGSPPGELFF
TRBV12-5,TRBJ1-6,once,TRBD1,TGTGCTAGCTCCCCGGGACAGGGAAATTCACCCCTCCACTTT,CASSPGQGNSPLHF
TRBV27,TRBJ1-1,NA,NA,TGTGCCAGCAGTTTAGGGGCACTTAAGGGGATTGAAGCTTTCTTT,CASSLGALKGIEAFF
TRBV6-5,TRBJ2-4,NA,NA,TGCGCCAGCAGGCGGACAGCACTAGCCAAAAACATTCAGTACTTC,CASRRTALAKNIQYF
TRBV20-1,TRBJ2-5,once,TRBD2,TGCAGTGCTAGTCCTGCGGGAGGGCGGGAGACCCAGTACTTC,CSASPAGGRETQYF
TRBV18,TRBJ2-1,NA,TRBD2,TGTGCCAGCTCACCACCTGGGACTAGGACCAATGAGCAGTTCTTC,CASSPPGTRTNEQFF
TRBV27,TRBJ1-6,NA,NA,TGTGCCAGCAGTTTATCGGGCAACCTTAATTCACCCCTCCACTTT,CASSLSGNLNSPLHF
TRBV7-2,TRBJ1-1,few,NA,TGTGCCAGCAGCGGACTATGGGGGAATTCGAACACTGAAGCTTTCTTT,CASSGLWGNSNTEAFF
TRBV10-2,TRBJ1-1,NA,NA,TGCGCCAGCAGTGAGGTAACTGAAGCTTTCTTT,CASSEVTEAFF
TRBV6-5,TRBJ2-2,NA,TRBD2,TGTGCCAGCAGAGGGGCTAGCGGCAACACCGGGGAGCTGTTTTTT,CASRGASGNTGELFF
TRBV30,TRBJ1-1,NA,NA,TGTGCCTGGAGTGCACAGACAGTCATGAACACTGAAGCTTTCTTT,CAWSAQTVMNTEAFF
TRBV28,TRBJ1-5,once,NA,TGTGCCAGCATCTACTCCAGGGGCCAGCCCCAGCATTTT,CASIYSRGQPQHF
TRBV12-5,TRBJ1-6,NA,TRBD1,TGTGCTAGTGGTTTGTGGAACAGGGGTTATAATTCACCCCTCCACTTT,CASGLWNRGYNSPLHF
TRBV7-2,TRBJ2-7,NA,NA,TGTGCCAGCAGCTTAAATGGTTGGGCAGGGGACTACGAGCAGTACTTC,CASSLNGWAGDYEQYF
TRBV4-1,TRBJ2-7,once,TRBD2,TGCGCCAGCAGCCAAACAGACGTCACTAGCGGGAGGGCCGCGTCAAACGAGCAGTACTTC,CASSQTDVTSGRAASNEQYF
TRBV5-1,TRBJ2-3,NA,TRBD2,TGCGCCAGCAGGATACTAGCGGGGGGTGACACAGATACGCAGTATTTT,CASRILAGGDTDTQYF
TRBV7-9,TRBJ1-3,NA,NA,TGTGCCAGCAGGCAGGGAGGAAACACCATATATTTT,CASRQGGNTIYF
TRBV7-9,TRBJ1-5,NA,NA,TGTGCCAGCAGCCGCCGGGACACCAATCAGCCCCAGCATTTT,CASSRRDTNQPQHF
TRBV7-8,TRBJ2-7,NA,TRBD2,TGTGCCAGCAGCCTACCCGTGGTAGCGGGAGGTGACGAGCAGTACTTC,CASSLPVVAGGDEQYF
TRBV18,TRBJ1-5,NA,TRBD1,TGTGCCAGCTCACCCGGAAGCAGGACAGGGGGTCAGCCCCAGCATTTT,CASSPGSRTGGQPQHF
TRBV2,TRBJ1-5,once,NA,TGTGCCAGCAGTGTGCGGGGGAATGGCAATCAGCCCCAGCATTTT,CASSVRGNGNQPQHF
TRBV19,TRBJ2-6,NA,TRBD1,TGTGCCAGTAGTGAGACAGGGAAAGGGGCCAACGTCCTGACTTTC,CASSETGKGANVLTF
TRBV7-7,TRBJ2-1,NA,TRBD1,TGTGCTAGCAGCTTAGGGACAGGGTGGAACAATGAGCAGTTCTTC,CASSLGTGWNNEQFF
TRBV6-5,TRBJ2-7,once,NA,TGTGCCAGCAGCCTGGGGAGTTACGAGCAGTACTTC,CASSLGSYEQYF
TRBV2,TRBJ2-2,NA,TRBD1,TGTGCCAGCAGTGATGGGACAGGCCCCGGGGAGCTGTTTTTT,CASSDGTGPGELFF
TRBV27,TRBJ1-1,NA,NA,TGTGCCAGCAGTCCCTCAGGGGCGAACACTGAAGCTTTCTTT,CASSPSGANTEAFF
TRBV19,TRBJ2-2,NA,TRBD2,TGTGCCAGTAGTATGAAGCTAGCGGGAAACACCGGGGAGCTGTTTTTT,CASSMKLAGNTGELFF
TRBV4-1,TRBJ1-5,NA,NA,TGCGCCAGCAGCCAAGTGGAGGGCCAGCCCCAGCATTTT,CASSQVEGQPQHF
TRBV3-1/TRBV3-2,TRBJ2-5,NA,NA,TGTGCCAGCAGCCAAGACGGAGAGACCCAGTACTTC,CASSQDGETQYF
TRBV27,TRBJ2-3,NA,TRBD2,TGTGCCAGCAGTCCGCAAGGGGGTAGCGGGATCCACACAGATACGCAGTATTTT,CASSPQGGSGIHTDTQYF
TRBV5-6,TRBJ2-7,once,TRBD2,TGTGCCAGCAGCCCCACCGGGACTAACGTTGGGGAGTACTTC,CASSPTGTNVGEYF
TRBV12-3/TRBV12-4,TRBJ1-2,NA,NA,TGTGCCAGCAGGAGCGGGGGCGCCGGTGGCTACACCTTC,CASRSGGAGGYTF
TRBV2,TRBJ2-1,NA,NA,TGTGCCAGCATCAGTTTCCGCGAGCAGTTCTTC,CASISFREQFF
TRBV9,TRBJ2-3,once,NA,TGTGCCAGCAGCGTAGGAGGGGGTAGCACAGATACGCAGTATTTT,CASSVGGGSTDTQYF
TRBV7-2,TRBJ2-1,NA,NA,TGTGCCAGCAGCCCCGAACGTCGCCGGGAGCAGTTCTTC,CASSPERRREQFF
TRBV6-5,TRBJ2-1,NA,TRBD1,TGTGCCAGCGCGCGAACAGGGGGCGCGGGTAATGAGCAGTTCTTC,CASARTGGAGNEQFF
TRBV6-4,TRBJ2-2,NA,TRBD2,TGTGCCAGCAGTGACGGGACTAGCGGCACCGGGGAGCTGTTTTTT,CASSDGTSGTGELFF
TRBV7-9,TRBJ1-2,NA,NA,TGTGCCAGCAGCTTAGCGCTTATAGATGGCTACACCTTC,CASSLALIDGYTF
TRBV30,TRBJ2-3,NA,NA,TGTGCCTGTTCCCGGGACACCACCAACACAGATACGCAGTATTTT,CACSRDTTNTDTQYF
TRBV9,TRBJ1-2,NA,NA,TGTGCCAGCAGCGGAATCCCAGTTGCCTTTCGCTACACCTTC,CASSGIPVAFRYTF
TRBV3-1/TRBV3-2,TRBJ2-1,few,NA,TGTGCCAGCAGCCCTTATCGGGCGGGGGCCTCCTACAATGAGCAGTTCTTC,CASSPYRAGASYNEQFF
TRBV5-1,TRBJ2-2,NA,TRBD2,TGCGCCAGCAGCTTGGTACTAGCGGACACCGGGGAGCTGTTTTTT,CASSLVLADTGELFF
TRBV30,TRBJ1-1,NA,NA,TGTGCCTGGAGTAGGGGGGGCCTCGCTGAAGCTTTCTTT,CAWSRGGLAEAFF
TRBV11-2,TRBJ1-6,NA,NA,TGTGCCAGCAGCTTACCCGTATACCTGGGGGGTAATTCACCCCTCCACTTT,CASSLPVYLGGNSPLHF
TRBV10-2,TRBJ1-3,NA,NA,TGCGCCAGCAGTGAGTTCTACGTCCCCCAGGATTCTGGAAACACCATATATTTT,CASSEFYVPQDSGNTIYF